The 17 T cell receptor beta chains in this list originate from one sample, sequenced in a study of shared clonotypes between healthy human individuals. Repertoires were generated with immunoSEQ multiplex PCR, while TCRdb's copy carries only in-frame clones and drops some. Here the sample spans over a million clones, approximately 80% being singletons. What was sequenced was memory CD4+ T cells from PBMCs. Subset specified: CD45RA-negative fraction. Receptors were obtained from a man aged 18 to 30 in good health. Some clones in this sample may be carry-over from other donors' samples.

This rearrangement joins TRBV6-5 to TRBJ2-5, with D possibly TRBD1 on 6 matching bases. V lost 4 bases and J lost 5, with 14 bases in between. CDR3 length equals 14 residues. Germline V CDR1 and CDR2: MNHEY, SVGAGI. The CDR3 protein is CASSLTGWRETQYF. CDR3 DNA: TGTGCCAGCAGTTTAACAGGGTGGCGGGAGACCCAGTACTTC.

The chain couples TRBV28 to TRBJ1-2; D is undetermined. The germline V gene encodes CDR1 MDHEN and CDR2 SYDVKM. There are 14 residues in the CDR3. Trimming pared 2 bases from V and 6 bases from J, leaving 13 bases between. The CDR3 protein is CASSLPYLRNGYTF. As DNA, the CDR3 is TGTGCCAGCAGTTTACCCTATCTCAGGAATGGCTACACCTTC.

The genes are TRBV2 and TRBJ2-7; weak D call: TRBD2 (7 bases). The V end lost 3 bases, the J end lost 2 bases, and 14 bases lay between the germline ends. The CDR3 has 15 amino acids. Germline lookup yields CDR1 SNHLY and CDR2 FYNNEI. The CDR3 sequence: CASSDVGGQTYEQYF. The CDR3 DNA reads TGTGCCAGCAGTGACGTCGGGGGGCAGACCTACGAGCAGTACTTC.

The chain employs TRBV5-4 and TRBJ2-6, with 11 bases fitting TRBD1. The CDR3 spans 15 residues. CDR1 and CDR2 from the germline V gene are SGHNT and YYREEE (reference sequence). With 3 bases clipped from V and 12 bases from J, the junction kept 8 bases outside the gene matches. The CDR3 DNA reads TGTGCCAGCAGCTCAGCCGGGACAGGGGGGAGCGTCCTGACTTTC. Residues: CASSSAGTGGSVLTF.

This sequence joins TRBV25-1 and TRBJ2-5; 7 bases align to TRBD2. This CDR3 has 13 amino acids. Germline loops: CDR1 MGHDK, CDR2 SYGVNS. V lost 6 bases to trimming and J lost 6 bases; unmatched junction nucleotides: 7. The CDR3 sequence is CASRGEGTKTQYF. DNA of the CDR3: TGTGCCAGCAGAGGGGAGGGGACGAAGACCCAGTACTTC.

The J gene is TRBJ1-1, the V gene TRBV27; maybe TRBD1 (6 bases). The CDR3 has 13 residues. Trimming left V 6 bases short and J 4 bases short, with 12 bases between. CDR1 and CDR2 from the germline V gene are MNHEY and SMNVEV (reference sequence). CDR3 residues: CASRHVGGTEAFF. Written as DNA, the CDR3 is TGTGCCAGCAGACACGTAGGGGGCACTGAAGCTTTCTTT.

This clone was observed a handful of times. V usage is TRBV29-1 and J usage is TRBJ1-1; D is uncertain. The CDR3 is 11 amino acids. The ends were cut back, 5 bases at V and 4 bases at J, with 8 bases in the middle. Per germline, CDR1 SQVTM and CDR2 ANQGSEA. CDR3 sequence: CSVSPATEAFF. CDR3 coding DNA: TGCAGCGTTAGCCCGGCCACTGAAGCTTTCTTT.

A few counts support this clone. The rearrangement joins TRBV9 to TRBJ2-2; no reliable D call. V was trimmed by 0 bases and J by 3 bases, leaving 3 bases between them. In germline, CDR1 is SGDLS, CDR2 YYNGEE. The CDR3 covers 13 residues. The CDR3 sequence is CASSVVDTGELFF. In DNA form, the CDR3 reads TGTGCCAGCAGCGTAGTGGACACCGGGGAGCTGTTTTTT.

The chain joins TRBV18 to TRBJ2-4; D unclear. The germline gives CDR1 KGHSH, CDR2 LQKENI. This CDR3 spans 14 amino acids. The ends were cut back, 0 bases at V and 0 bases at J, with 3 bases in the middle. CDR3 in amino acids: CASSPPVAKNIQYF. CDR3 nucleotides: TGTGCCAGCTCACCACCTGTAGCCAAAAACATTCAGTACTTC. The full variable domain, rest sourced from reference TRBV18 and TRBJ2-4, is NAGVMQNPRHLVRRRGQEARLRCSPMKGHSHVYWYRQLPEEGLKFMVYLQKENIIDESGMPKERFSAEFPKEGPSILRIQQVVRGDSAAYFCASSPPVAKNIQYFGAGTRLSVL.

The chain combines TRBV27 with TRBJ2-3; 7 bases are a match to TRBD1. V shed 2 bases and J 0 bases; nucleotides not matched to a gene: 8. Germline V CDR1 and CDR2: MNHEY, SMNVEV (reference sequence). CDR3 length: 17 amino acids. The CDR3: CASSLKGQFLSTDTQYF. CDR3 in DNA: TGTGCCAGCAGTTTAAAGGGACAGTTCCTTAGCACAGATACGCAGTATTTT.

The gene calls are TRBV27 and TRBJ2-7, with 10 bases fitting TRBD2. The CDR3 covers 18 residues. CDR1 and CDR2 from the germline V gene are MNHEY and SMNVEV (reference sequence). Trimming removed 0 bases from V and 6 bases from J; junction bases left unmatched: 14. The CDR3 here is CASSLSVGGSGRVSEQYF. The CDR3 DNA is TGTGCCAGCAGTTTATCGGTGGGGGGGAGCGGGAGGGTCAGCGAGCAGTACTTC.

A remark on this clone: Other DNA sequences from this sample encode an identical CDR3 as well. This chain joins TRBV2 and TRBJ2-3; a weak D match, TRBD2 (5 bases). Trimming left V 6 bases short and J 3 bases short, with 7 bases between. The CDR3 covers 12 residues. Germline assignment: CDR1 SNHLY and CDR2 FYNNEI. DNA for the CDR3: TGTGCCAGCAGCTCGGGAACAGATACGCAGTATTTT. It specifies CASSSGTDTQYF. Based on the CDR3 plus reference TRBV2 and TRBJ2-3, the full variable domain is EPEVTQTPSHQVTQMGQEVILRCVPISNHLYFYWYRQILGQKVEFLVSFYNNEISEKSEIFDDQFSVERPDGSNFTLKIRSTKLEDSAMYFCASSSGTDTQYFGPGTRLTVL.

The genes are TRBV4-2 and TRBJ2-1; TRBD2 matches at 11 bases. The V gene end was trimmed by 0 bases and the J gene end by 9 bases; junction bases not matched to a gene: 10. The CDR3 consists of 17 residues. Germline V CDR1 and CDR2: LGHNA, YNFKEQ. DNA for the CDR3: TGTGCCAGCAGCCAAGATCTAAGGGAACTAGCGGGAGTTGAGCAGTTCTTC. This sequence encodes CASSQDLRELAGVEQFF.

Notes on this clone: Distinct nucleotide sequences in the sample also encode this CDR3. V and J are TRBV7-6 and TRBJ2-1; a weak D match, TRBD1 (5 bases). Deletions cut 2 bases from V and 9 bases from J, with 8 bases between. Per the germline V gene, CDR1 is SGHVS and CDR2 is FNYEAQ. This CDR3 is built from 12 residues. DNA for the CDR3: TGTGCCAGCAGCTTAAGGGGCGGTGAGCAGTTCTTC. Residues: CASSLRGGEQFF. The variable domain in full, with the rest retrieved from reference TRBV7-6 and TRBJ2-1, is GAGVSQSPRYKVTKRGQDVALRCDPISGHVSLYWYRQALGQGPEFLTYFNYEAQQDKSGLPNDRFSAERPEGSISTLTIQRTEQRDSAMYRCASSLRGGEQFFGPGTRLTVL.

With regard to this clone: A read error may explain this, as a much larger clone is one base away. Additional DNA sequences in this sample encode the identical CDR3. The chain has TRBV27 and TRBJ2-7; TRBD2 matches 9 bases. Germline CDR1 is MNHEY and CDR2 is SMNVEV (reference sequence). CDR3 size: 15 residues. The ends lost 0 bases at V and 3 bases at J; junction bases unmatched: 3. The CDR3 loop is CASSLSVAGVYEQYF. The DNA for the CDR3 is TGTGCCAGCAGTTTATCGGTAGCGGGGGTCTACGAGCAGTACTTC.

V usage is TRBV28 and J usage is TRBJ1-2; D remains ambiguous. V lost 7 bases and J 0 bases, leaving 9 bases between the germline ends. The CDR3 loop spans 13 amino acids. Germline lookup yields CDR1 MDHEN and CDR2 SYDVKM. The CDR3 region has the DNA TGTGCCAGCATGGCCAGTACTAACTATGGCTACACCTTC. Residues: CASMASTNYGYTF.

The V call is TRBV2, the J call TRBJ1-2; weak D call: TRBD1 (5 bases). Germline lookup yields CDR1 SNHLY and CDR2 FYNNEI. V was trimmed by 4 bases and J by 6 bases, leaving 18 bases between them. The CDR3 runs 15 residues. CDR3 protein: CASSVQGAEGNGYTF. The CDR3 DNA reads TGTGCCAGCAGTGTCCAAGGAGCAGAGGGGAATGGCTACACCTTC.